The text below deals with one TCR beta chain. Its specificity is unknown. The CDR3 is 14 residues long. Germline CDR1 reads MNHNY; CDR2 reads SVGAGI (reference sequence). Losses at the gene ends were 2 bases for V and 5 bases for J; bases not matched to a gene: 0. This table comes from immunoSEQ multiplex PCR, and its TCRdb copy is limited to in-frame clones, with some not included. The sample holds 90,000 to 120,000 clones; about nine tenths are singletons and the top ten take less than 0.8%. The entry originates in a study of graft-versus-host responses after intestinal transplantation. Whole-study results and caveats: Graft-donor T cell macrochimerism in patients accompanied high graft-versus-host to host-versus-graft clonal ratios in allografts.

The receptor was derived from a human donor who was the organ donor for an intestinal transplant. The rearrangement joins TRBV6-6 to TRBJ1-6; 7 bases match TRBD1. The sample here was unstimulated CD4+ T cells sorted from spleen or lymph node cells, taken before transplant. CDR3: CASSYRGHNSPLHF. The CDR3 bases are TGTGCCAGCAGTTACAGGGGGCATAATTCACCCCTCCACTTT.